A selection of T cell receptor beta chains follows, all from one sample in a study of T cells in Graves' hyperthyroidism and ophthalmopathy. TCRdb reprocessed the multiplex PCR reads via MiXCR and lists one record per CDR3 protein. This sample has about 600,000 distinct CDR3 sequences, with around 15% found just once. The source material was blood. The receptors come from a woman aged 40 to 50 with Graves' ophthalmopathy. The CDR3 runs from the conserved cysteine through the conserved F or W. Fields, in order: clone size, J gene, V gene, D gene, CDR3 DNA, CDR3 protein. A D gene is named only where the DNA matches it firmly. Not all rows give a size; the values are once, few, many and, for expanded clones, a class.

few TRBJ2-7 TRBV12-3/TRBV12-4 - TGTGCCAGCAGTTTAATCGGCCTTTCAGGGGCCTACGAGCAGTACTTC CASSLIGLSGAYEQYF
many TRBJ2-7 TRBV30 TRBD2 TGTGCCTGGGGGACTAGCAAGTACGAGCAGTACTTC CAWGTSKYEQYF
- TRBJ2-2 TRBV20-1 - TGCAGTGCTACGGGGCGCACCGGGGAGCTGTTTTTT CSATGRTGELFF
many TRBJ2-1 TRBV20-1 TRBD2 TGCAGTGAAGTCCGCCAAGCGGGAGCCAATGAGCAGTTCTTC CSEVRQAGANEQFF
many TRBJ2-5 TRBV3-1 - TGTGCCAGCAGCCAAGGGGCGGGCGGGACCCAGTACTTC CASSQGAGGTQYF
many TRBJ1-5 TRBV12-5 TRBD1 TGTGCTAGTGGCCCCGACAGGGATCGCAATCAGCCCCAGCATTTT CASGPDRDRNQPQHF
many TRBJ1-1 TRBV2 TRBD1 TGTGCCAGCAGGAGGACAGGGGGAGAAAGCACTGAAGCTTTCTTT CASRRTGGESTEAFF
- TRBJ2-3 TRBV9 - TGTGCCAGCAGCGAATCCGGGACCACAGATACGCAGTATTTT CASSESGTTDTQYF
few TRBJ2-5 TRBV7-8 - TGTGCCAGCAGCTTAGTTGCTAGTCAAGAGACCCAGTACTTC CASSLVASQETQYF
- TRBJ2-7 TRBV20-1 TRBD1 TGCAGTGCCAATCCGGGACAGGGATCCTACGAGCAGTACTTC CSANPGQGSYEQYF
few TRBJ2-3 TRBV5-1 - TGCGCCAGCAGCCAGGGACACCGAGGGGCAGATACGCAGTATTTT CASSQGHRGADTQYF
few TRBJ2-1 TRBV28 - TGTGCCAGCAGTTTAACACAGGGATACAATGAGCAGTTCTTC CASSLTQGYNEQFF
few TRBJ1-4 TRBV6-2/TRBV6-3 TRBD1 TGTGCCAGCAGTTCTGGACAGGCTAATGAAAAACTGTTTTTT CASSSGQANEKLFF
- TRBJ2-1 TRBV6-1 TRBD1 TGTGCCAGCAGTGCATGGACAGGGCCCCTACTGGGCAATGAGCAGTTCTTC CASSAWTGPLLGNEQFF
many TRBJ2-7 TRBV20-1 TRBD1 TGCAGTGCTAGGACGACAGGGGGCTACGAGCAGTACTTC CSARTTGGYEQYF
many TRBJ1-1 TRBV3-1 - TGTGCCAGCAGCCCGCTGGGCGGGAACACTGAAGCTTTCTTT CASSPLGGNTEAFF
many TRBJ2-1 TRBV18 TRBD2 TGTGCCAGCTCACCACCCTCGGGGGGCTCCTACAATGAGCAGTTCTTC CASSPPSGGSYNEQFF
few TRBJ1-4 TRBV7-8 - TGTGCCAGCAGCCCCCTCCGCGGGGCAACTAATGAAAAACTGTTTTTT CASSPLRGATNEKLFF
- TRBJ2-3 TRBV19 TRBD1 TGTGCCAGTAGTATAGATTTGAGGGACAGGGGCGATACGCAGTATTTT CASSIDLRDRGDTQYF
- TRBJ2-2 TRBV6-1 TRBD2 TGTGCCAGCAGTGCGTCTAGCGGGAAGAACACCGGGGAGCTGTTTTTT CASSASSGKNTGELFF
- TRBJ1-2 TRBV19 TRBD1 TGTGCCAGTAGTGCAGGAAGGACAGGGGGCGACTATGGCTACACCTTC CASSAGRTGGDYGYTF
many TRBJ1-1 TRBV2 - TGTGCCAGCACTAAAACAGGGAAGGGCACTGAAGCTTTCTTT CASTKTGKGTEAFF
- TRBJ1-2 TRBV3-1 TRBD1 TGTGCCAGCAGCAAAGAAGGGGGACAGGGAAATGGCTACACCTTC CASSKEGGQGNGYTF
few TRBJ2-1 TRBV5-1 - TGCGCCAGCAGCTTGGTGCCCATCGTTAATGAGCAGTTCTTC CASSLVPIVNEQFF
- TRBJ1-4 TRBV5-1 TRBD1 TGCGCCAGCAGCCCAACTCCCCAGGGGAGGGGGCTCTCTAATGAAAAACTGTTTTTT CASSPTPQGRGLSNEKLFF
few TRBJ2-5 TRBV20-1 TRBD2 TGCAGTGCTAGAGTGCCTAGCGGAATGGAGACCCAGTACTTC CSARVPSGMETQYF
- TRBJ1-1 TRBV20-1 - TGCAGTGCTAACAAACACGAGGGAGCTTTCTTT CSANKHEGAFF
few TRBJ2-5 TRBV4-1 - TGCGCCAGCAGCCAAGTCCTCGTTGGAGTGGAGACCCAGTACTTC CASSQVLVGVETQYF
many TRBJ1-1 TRBV6-1 - TGTGCCGCCCACGGGCCTACTATGAACACTGAAGCTTTCTTT CAAHGPTMNTEAFF
- TRBJ2-5 TRBV12-3/TRBV12-4 - TGTGCCAGCACCGGACAGTTGGAAGAGACCCAGTACTTC CASTGQLEETQYF
- TRBJ1-1 TRBV19 - TGTGCCAGTAGTATAACGATCCCCCCCCGGGAGAACACTGAAGCTTTCTTT CASSITIPPRENTEAFF
many TRBJ2-3 TRBV6-4 TRBD2 TGTGCCAGCAGTGAGGAACCGGCGGGGGGGCCTGGAGATACGCAGTATTTT CASSEEPAGGPGDTQYF
many TRBJ2-5 TRBV28 TRBD2 TGTGCCAGCAGTCTCCTCGGGAGGGATCAAGAGACCCAGTACTTC CASSLLGRDQETQYF
many TRBJ2-5 TRBV7-9 - TGTGCCAGCAGCTTGAGTCGGACAGAGACCCAGTACTTC CASSLSRTETQYF
- TRBJ2-2 TRBV14 - TGTGCCAGCAGCCCTTTTGTGCGGACAGACTTCACCGGGGAGCTGTTTTTT CASSPFVRTDFTGELFF
many TRBJ1-5 TRBV30 - TGTGCCTGGAGTGACGGCGACCGTCAGCCCCAGCATTTT CAWSDGDRQPQHF
many TRBJ2-5 TRBV15 - TGTGCCACCAGCAGTGGAGGTTACCAAGAGACCCAGTACTTC CATSSGGYQETQYF
- TRBJ2-7 TRBV14 - TGTGCCAGCAGCCAAGATCCGGGGCCGACCTACGAGCAGTACTTC CASSQDPGPTYEQYF
- TRBJ2-1 TRBV20-1 - TGCAGTGCTCCCGAGACAAGGTACTACAATGAGCAGTTCTTC CSAPETRYYNEQFF
few TRBJ1-2 TRBV7-9 - TGTGCCAGCAGCTTATCCGACTGGGACTATGGCTACACCTTC CASSLSDWDYGYTF
- TRBJ2-5 TRBV28 - TGTGCCAGCAGTTCCCGGGGAGCCCAGTACTTC CASSSRGAQYF
few TRBJ2-7 TRBV19 TRBD1 TGTGCCAGTAGTATAACCGGGACAGGCTACGAGCAGTACTTC CASSITGTGYEQYF
- TRBJ1-2 TRBV5-5 TRBD1 TGTGCCAGCAGCTTGTGGACAGGGGGCTCCTATGGCTACACCTTC CASSLWTGGSYGYTF
few TRBJ1-3 TRBV28 - TGTGCCAGCAGTTCACCCCGGGGGGGTACGGGAAACACCATATATTTT CASSSPRGGTGNTIYF
- TRBJ2-3 TRBV5-4 TRBD2 TGTGCCAGCAGCTATCCCTCGGGGGGGGGCACAGATACGCAGTATTTT CASSYPSGGGTDTQYF
few TRBJ2-4 TRBV2 - TGTGCCAGTCTAGGAGCCAAAAACATTCAGTACTTC CASLGAKNIQYF
many TRBJ1-2 TRBV18 - TGTGCCAGCTCCAAAGATAACTATGGCTACACCTTC CASSKDNYGYTF
many TRBJ2-1 TRBV3-1 - TGTGCCAGCAGCCGTACAAGGACTGCAAATGAGCAGTTCTTC CASSRTRTANEQFF
- TRBJ2-7 TRBV20-1 TRBD2 TGCAGTGCTCATATACTAGCGGCTGGTCTCTACGAGCAGTACTTC CSAHILAAGLYEQYF
many TRBJ2-1 TRBV3-1 - TGTGCCAGCAGGAACCAAGCACTCAATGAGCAGTTCTTC CASRNQALNEQFF
many TRBJ2-7 TRBV13 - TGTGCCAGCAGCCTGACACGACAGGATACCTACGAGCAGTACTTC CASSLTRQDTYEQYF